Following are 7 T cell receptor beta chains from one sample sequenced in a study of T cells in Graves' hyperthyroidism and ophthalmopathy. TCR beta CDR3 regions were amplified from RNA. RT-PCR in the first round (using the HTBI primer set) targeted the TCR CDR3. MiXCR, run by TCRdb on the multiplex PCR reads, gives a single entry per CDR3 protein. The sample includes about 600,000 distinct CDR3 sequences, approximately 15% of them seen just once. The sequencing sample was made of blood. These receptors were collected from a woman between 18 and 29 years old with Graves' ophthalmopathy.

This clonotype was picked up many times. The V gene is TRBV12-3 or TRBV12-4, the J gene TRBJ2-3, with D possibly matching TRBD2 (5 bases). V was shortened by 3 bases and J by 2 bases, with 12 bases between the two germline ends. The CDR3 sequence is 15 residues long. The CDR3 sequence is CASSFDPDYTDTQYF. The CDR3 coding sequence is TGTGCCAGCAGTTTTGACCCCGACTACACAGATACGCAGTATTTT.

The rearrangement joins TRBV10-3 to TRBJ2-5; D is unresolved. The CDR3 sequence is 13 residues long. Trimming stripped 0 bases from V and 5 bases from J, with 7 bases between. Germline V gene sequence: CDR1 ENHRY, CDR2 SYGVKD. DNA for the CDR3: TGTGCCATCAGTGAGTCAGGCAGGGAGACCCAGTACTTC. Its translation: CAISESGRETQYF.

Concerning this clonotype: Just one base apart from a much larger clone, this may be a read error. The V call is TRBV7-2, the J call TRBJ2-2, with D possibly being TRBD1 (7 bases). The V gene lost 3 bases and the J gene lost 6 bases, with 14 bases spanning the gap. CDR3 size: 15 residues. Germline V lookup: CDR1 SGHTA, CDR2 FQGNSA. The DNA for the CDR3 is TGTGCCAGCAGCTTGACTAGAGGGGGCGCCGGGGAGCTGTTTTTT. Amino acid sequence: CASSLTRGGAGELFF.

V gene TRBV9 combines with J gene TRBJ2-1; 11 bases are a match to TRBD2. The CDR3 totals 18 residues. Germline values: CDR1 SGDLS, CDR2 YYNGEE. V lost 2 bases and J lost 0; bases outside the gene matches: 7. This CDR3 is CASSVWASGRSSYNEQFF. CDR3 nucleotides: TGTGCCAGCAGCGTGTGGGCTAGCGGGAGGAGCTCCTACAATGAGCAGTTCTTC.

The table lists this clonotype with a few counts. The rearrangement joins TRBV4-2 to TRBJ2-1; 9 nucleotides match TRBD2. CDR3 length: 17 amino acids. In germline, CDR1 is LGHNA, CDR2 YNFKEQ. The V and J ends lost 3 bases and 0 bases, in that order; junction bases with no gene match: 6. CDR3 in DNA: TGTGCCAGCAGCCAGACTAGCGGTGCGAGCTCCTACAATGAGCAGTTCTTC. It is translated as CASSQTSGASSYNEQFF.

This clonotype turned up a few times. CDR3 loop: CASSPGSGRNEKLFF. CDR3 coding DNA: TGTGCCAGCTCACCGGGTTCGGGGAGAAATGAAAAACTGTTTTTT. The chain joins TRBV18 to TRBJ1-4; D gene ambiguous. CDR3 length: 15 residues. The ends were cut back, 3 bases at V and 5 bases at J, with 13 bases in the middle. Germline CDR1 KGHSH, CDR2 LQKENI. The full variable domain, rest sourced from reference TRBV18 and TRBJ1-4, is NAGVMQNPRHLVRRRGQEARLRCSPMKGHSHVYWYRQLPEEGLKFMVYLQKENIIDESGMPKERFSAEFPKEGPSILRIQQVVRGDSAAYFCASSPGSGRNEKLFFGSGTQLSVL.

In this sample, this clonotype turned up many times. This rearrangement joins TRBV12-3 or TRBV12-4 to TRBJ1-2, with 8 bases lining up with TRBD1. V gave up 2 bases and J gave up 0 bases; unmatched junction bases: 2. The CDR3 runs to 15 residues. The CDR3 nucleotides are TGTGCCAGCAGTTTAAGGGACAGGTCTAACTATGGCTACACCTTC. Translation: CASSLRDRSNYGYTF.